This T cell receptor (beta chain) was identified in a study of cytomegalovirus exposure and HLA in healthy donors. The germline CDR1 and CDR2 sequences are LGHNA and YSLEER. The trim removed 2 bases at V and 2 bases at J, leaving 13 bases unmatched. This CDR3 comprises 18 residues. 13 Jbeta primers and 60 Vbeta primers were used for the PCR. TCRdb keeps only in-frame clones here, not all; method: immunoSEQ multiplex PCR. The sample consists of approximately 90,000 clones, 76% of them appearing once. Donors were nominally healthy when sampled, though unrecorded immune exposures were likely. The V gene is TRBV4-3, the J gene TRBJ1-2; 8 nucleotides agree with TRBD1. The receptor's source is a male donor in good health and CMV-seronegative. The sample comprised PBMCs. The CDR3 protein is CASSQNAQGEDRNYGYTF. The CDR3 DNA is TGCGCCAGCAGCCAAAACGCACAGGGGGAGGACCGAAACTATGGCTACACCTTC.